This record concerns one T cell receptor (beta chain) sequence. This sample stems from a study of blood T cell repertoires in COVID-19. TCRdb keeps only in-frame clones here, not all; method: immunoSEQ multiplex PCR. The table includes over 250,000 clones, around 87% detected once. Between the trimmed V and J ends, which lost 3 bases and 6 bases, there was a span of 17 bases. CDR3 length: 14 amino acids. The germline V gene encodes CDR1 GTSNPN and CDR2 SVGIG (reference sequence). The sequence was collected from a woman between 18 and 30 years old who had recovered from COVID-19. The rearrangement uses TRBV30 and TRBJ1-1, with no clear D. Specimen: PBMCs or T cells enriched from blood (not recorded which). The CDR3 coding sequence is TGTGCCTGGAGCAAGGTACGACCGGGTGCTGAAGCTTTCTTT. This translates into CAWSKVRPGAEAFF.